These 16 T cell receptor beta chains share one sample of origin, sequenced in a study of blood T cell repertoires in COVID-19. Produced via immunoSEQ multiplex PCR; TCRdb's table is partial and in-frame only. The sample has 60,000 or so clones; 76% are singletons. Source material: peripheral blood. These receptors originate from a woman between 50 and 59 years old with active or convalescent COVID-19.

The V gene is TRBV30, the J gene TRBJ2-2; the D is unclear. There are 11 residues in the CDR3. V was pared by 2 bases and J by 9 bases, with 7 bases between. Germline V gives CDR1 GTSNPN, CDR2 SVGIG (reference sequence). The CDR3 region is CAWSLEWELFF. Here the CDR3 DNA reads TGTGCCTGGAGTCTTGAGTGGGAGCTGTTTTTT.

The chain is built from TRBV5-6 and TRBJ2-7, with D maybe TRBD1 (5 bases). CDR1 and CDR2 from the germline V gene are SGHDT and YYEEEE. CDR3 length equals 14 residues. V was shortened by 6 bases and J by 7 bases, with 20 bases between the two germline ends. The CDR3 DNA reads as TGTGCCAGCACCCTCGACCAGGGAAATAGGGAGCAGTACTTC. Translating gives CASTLDQGNREQYF.

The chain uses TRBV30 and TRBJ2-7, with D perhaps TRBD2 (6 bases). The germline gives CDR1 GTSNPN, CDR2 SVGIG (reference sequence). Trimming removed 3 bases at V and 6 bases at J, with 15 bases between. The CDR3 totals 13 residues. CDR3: CAWRRRGSLEQYF. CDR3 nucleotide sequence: TGTGCCTGGAGGCGGAGGGGTTCCCTCGAGCAGTACTTC.

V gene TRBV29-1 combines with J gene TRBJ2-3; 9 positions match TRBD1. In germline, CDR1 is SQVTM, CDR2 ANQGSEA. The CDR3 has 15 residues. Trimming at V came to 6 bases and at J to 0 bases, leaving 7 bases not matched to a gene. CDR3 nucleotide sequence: TGCAGCGTCATTCCGACAGGGGGTAGCACAGATACGCAGTATTTT. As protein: CSVIPTGGSTDTQYF.

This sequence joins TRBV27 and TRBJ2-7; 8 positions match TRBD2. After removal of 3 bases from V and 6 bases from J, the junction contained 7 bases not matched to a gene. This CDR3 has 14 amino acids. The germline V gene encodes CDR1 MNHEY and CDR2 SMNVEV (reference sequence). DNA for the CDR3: TGTGCCAGCAGTTTCGGGAGGGAATCTTCCGAGCAGTACTTC. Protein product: CASSFGRESSEQYF.

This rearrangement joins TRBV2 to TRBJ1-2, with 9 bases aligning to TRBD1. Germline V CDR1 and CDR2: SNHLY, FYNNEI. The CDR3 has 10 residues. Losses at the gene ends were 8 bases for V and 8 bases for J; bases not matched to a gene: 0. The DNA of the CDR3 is TGTGCCAGCGGACAGGGGGGCTACACCTTC. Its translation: CASGQGGYTF.

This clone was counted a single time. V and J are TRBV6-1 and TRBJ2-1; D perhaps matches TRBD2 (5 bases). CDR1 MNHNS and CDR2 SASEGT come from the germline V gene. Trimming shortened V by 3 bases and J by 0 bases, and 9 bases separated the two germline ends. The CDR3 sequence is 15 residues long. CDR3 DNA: TGTGCCAGCAGTGATTGGAGCGGCTCCTACAATGAGCAGTTCTTC. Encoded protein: CASSDWSGSYNEQFF.

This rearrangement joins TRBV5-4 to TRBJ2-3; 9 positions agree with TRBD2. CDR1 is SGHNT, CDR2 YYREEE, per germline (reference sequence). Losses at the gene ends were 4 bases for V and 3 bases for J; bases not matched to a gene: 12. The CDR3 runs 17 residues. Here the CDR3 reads CASSPGNGGRATDTQYF. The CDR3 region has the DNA TGTGCCAGCAGCCCCGGTAACGGCGGGAGGGCTACAGATACGCAGTATTTT.

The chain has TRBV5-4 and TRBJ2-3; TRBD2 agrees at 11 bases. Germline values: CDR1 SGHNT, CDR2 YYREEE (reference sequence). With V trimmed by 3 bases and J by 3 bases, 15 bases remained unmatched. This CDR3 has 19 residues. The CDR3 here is CASSSPSGRWAARTDTQYF. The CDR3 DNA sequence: TGTGCCAGCAGCTCCCCTAGCGGGAGGTGGGCGGCCCGAACAGATACGCAGTATTTT.

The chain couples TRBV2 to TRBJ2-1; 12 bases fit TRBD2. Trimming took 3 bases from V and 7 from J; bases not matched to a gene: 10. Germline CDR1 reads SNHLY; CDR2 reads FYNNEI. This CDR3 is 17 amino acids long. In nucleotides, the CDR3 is TGTGCCAGCAGTGAGCTACTAGCGGGAGGTGTGAGGAATGAGCAGTTCTTC. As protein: CASSELLAGGVRNEQFF.

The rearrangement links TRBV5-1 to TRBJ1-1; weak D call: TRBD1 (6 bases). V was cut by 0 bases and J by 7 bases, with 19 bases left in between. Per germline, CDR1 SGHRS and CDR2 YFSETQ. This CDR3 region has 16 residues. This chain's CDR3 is CASSLVGWGRQGEAFF. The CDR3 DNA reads TGCGCCAGCAGCTTGGTAGGGTGGGGGCGCCAGGGTGAAGCTTTCTTT.

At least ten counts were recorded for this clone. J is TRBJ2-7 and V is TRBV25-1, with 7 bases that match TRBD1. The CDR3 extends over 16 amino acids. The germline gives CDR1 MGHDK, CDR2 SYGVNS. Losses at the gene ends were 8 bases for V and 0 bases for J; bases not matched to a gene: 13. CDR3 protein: CASAATAGGFSYEQYF. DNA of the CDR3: TGTGCCAGCGCTGCCACTGCAGGGGGATTCTCCTACGAGCAGTACTTC.

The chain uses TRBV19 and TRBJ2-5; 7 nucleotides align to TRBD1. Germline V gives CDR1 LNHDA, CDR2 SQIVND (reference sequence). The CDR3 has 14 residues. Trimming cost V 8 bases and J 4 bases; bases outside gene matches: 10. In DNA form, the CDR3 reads TGTGCCAGTGGAATGAGGGGGCCGAGAGAGACCCAGTACTTC. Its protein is CASGMRGPRETQYF.

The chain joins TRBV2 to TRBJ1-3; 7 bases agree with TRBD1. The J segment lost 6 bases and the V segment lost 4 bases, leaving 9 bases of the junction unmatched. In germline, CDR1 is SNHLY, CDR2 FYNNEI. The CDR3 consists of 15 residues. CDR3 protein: CASSAGQMDPNTIYF. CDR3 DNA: TGTGCCAGCAGTGCGGGACAGATGGACCCAAACACCATATATTTT.

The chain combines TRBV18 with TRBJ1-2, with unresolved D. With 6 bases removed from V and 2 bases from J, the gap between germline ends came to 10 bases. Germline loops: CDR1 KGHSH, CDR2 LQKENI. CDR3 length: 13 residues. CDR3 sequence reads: CASSERENYGYTF. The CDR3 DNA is TGTGCCAGCTCCGAGAGGGAGAACTATGGCTACACCTTC.

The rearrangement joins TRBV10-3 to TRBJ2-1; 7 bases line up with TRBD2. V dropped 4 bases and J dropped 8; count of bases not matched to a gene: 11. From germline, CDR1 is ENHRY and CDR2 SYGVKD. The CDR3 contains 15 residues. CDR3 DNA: TGTGCCATCAGTGGAGGGAGGGCGATCACCGATGAGCAGTTCTTC. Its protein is CAISGGRAITDEQFF.